These 6 T cell receptor beta chains originate from one sample sequenced in a study of PD-L1 blockade in urothelial cancer. Time point of the sample: peripheral blood 6 weeks after treatment start. The method was immunoSEQ multiplex PCR; TCRdb's version includes in-frame clones alone and lacks a portion of them. The sample lists under 35,000 clones; 89% were seen once. The sequencing used PBMCs, collected around atezolizumab (anti-PD-L1) treatment. The receptors shown here come from an elderly man with urothelial cancer.

The genes are TRBV2 and TRBJ1-1; the D is unclear. Trimming took off 7 bases at V and 1 base at J, with 13 bases between the two ends. CDR1 is SNHLY, CDR2 FYNNEI, per germline. The CDR3 runs 14 residues. The CDR3 here is CASILEEPNTEAFF. In nucleotides, the CDR3 is TGTGCCAGCATTCTCGAGGAACCGAACACTGAAGCTTTCTTT.

There are a few counts of this clone. J is TRBJ2-1 and V is TRBV19; D possibly corresponds to TRBD1 (6 bases). CDR3 length: 15 residues. V lost 3 bases and J lost 4, with 13 bases in between. Germline CDR1 is LNHDA and CDR2 is SQIVND (reference sequence). In DNA, the CDR3 is TGTGCCAGTAGTATCCTTCGACAGGCGTACAATGAGCAGTTCTTC. It is translated as CASSILRQAYNEQFF.

Here the CDR3 reads CASSSRGGQGLFDNEQFF. The CDR3 nucleotides read TGTGCCAGCAGCTCTCGTGGGGGACAGGGCTTATTCGACAATGAGCAGTTCTTC. The chain couples TRBV7-2 to TRBJ2-1; 9 bases fit TRBD1. The CDR3 loop spans 18 amino acids. Trimming at V came to 4 bases and at J to 5 bases, leaving 15 bases not matched to a gene. Per germline, CDR1 SGHTA and CDR2 FQGNSA.

This chain connects TRBV7-2 to TRBJ2-3; 7 bases are shared with TRBD1. Germline V gene lookup returns CDR1 SGHTA and CDR2 FQGNSA. This CDR3 has 15 residues. V lost 2 bases and J lost 7; bases outside the gene matches: 9. This CDR3 is CASSLTGARGHTQYF. DNA of the CDR3: TGTGCCAGCAGCTTAACAGGGGCGAGAGGGCATACGCAGTATTTT.

The chain links TRBV23-1 to TRBJ2-2; weak D call: TRBD1 (5 bases). TRBV23-1 is an open reading frame whose function is uncertain. The CDR3 is 17 residues long. V was shortened by 6 bases and J by 2 bases, with 19 bases between the two germline ends. The CDR3 here is CASRGPDPLTNTGELFF. The CDR3 region has the DNA TGCGCCAGCAGGGGGCCAGACCCTCTTACTAACACCGGGGAGCTGTTTTTT.

This clone was observed once. The genes are TRBV6-1 and TRBJ2-7, with 9 bases identical to TRBD1. The CDR3 is 15 residues long. CDR1 is MNHNS and CDR2 is SASEGT in the germline V gene. With V trimmed by 6 bases and J by 2 bases, 8 bases remained unmatched. CDR3 loop: CASREQTGGPYEQYF. CDR3 sequence (DNA): TGTGCCAGCAGGGAACAGACAGGGGGGCCCTACGAGCAGTACTTC.